These 13 T cell receptor beta chains were sequenced from one sample in a study of CD8 T cells in Susac syndrome. Random-hexamer reverse transcription was applied to about 0.5 to 1 ug RNA. TCRdb recomputed calls from the immunoSEQ multiplex PCR reads with MiXCR, one row per CDR3 protein. Seen here are approximately 110,000 distinct CDR3 sequences, roughly 95% observed once, and the top ten hold approximately 0.093%. The specimen sequenced was CD4+ T cells from PBMCs. The origin of the receptors is a human donor in good health.

V usage is TRBV19 and J usage is TRBJ1-1, with 8 bases identical to TRBD1. V was clipped by 5 bases and J by 2 bases; unmatched bases: 10. CDR3 length equals 16 residues. CDR1 and CDR2 (germline): LNHDA, SQIVND (reference sequence). The CDR3 sequence is CASSPGQGRDNTEAFF. DNA for the CDR3: TGTGCCAGTAGTCCCGGACAGGGTAGAGACAACACTGAAGCTTTCTTT.

The J gene is TRBJ2-1, the V gene TRBV7-2, with 8 bases matching TRBD2. This CDR3 is 16 amino acids long. V trimming: 5 bases; J trimming: 0 bases; junction bases outside the gene matches: 6. From germline, CDR1 is SGHTA and CDR2 FQGNSA. The CDR3 region is CASSPILAGSYNEQFF. The CDR3 region has the DNA TGTGCCAGCAGCCCTATCCTAGCGGGCTCCTACAATGAGCAGTTCTTC. Based on the CDR3 plus reference TRBV7-2 and TRBJ2-1, the full variable domain is GAGVSQSPSNKVTEKGKDVELRCDPISGHTALYWYRQSLGQGLEFLIYFQGNSAPDKSGLPSDRFSAERTGGSVSTLTIQRTQQEDSAVYLCASSPILAGSYNEQFFGPGTRLTVL.

V gene TRBV9 combines with J gene TRBJ2-5; D might be TRBD2 (6 bases). The germline V gene encodes CDR1 SGDLS and CDR2 YYNGEE. V was shortened by 0 bases and J by 1 base, with 10 bases between the two germline ends. The CDR3 covers 15 residues. The CDR3 sequence is CASSVAGRSQETQYF. CDR3 DNA: TGTGCCAGCAGCGTAGCGGGGAGGAGCCAAGAGACCCAGTACTTC.

The J gene is TRBJ1-4, the V gene TRBV12-3 or TRBV12-4, with a tentative D call TRBD1 (6 bases). Trimming took off 3 bases at V and 7 bases at J, with 15 bases between the two ends. The CDR3 runs to 15 residues. CDR3 sequence: CASSFGGRFGEKLFF. The CDR3 DNA reads TGTGCCAGCAGTTTCGGGGGGCGGTTCGGTGAAAAACTGTTTTTT.

CDR3 DNA: TGTGCCAGCAGCCAAGGTCGGTGGGGACCGTATGGCTACACCTTC. It yields the protein CASSQGRWGPYGYTF. The gene calls are TRBV3-1 and TRBJ1-2, with D perhaps matching TRBD1 (5 bases). V gave up 1 base and J gave up 5 bases, with 14 bases separating them. There are 15 residues in the CDR3. The V gene's germline CDR1 is LGHDT and CDR2 YNNKEL (reference sequence).

The gene calls are TRBV25-1 and TRBJ2-2; D might be TRBD2 (6 bases). Trimming took off 4 bases at V and 7 bases at J, with 16 bases between the two ends. Germline loops: CDR1 MGHDK, CDR2 SYGVNS. The CDR3 has 15 residues. CDR3 DNA sequence: TGTGCCAGCAGTGTACTCCAGGGAGCGGGCGGGGAGCTGTTTTTT. Residues: CASSVLQGAGGELFF.

V gene TRBV5-1 combines with J gene TRBJ2-3; no clear D gene. Trimming took off 5 bases at V and 5 bases at J, with 12 bases between the two ends. The CDR3 is made up of 13 amino acids. CDR1 is SGHRS, CDR2 YFSETQ, per germline. CDR3 amino acids: CASSLQPGDTQYF. The CDR3 DNA reads as TGCGCCAGCAGTCTGCAGCCGGGAGATACGCAGTATTTT.

The chain links TRBV7-9 to TRBJ2-7; TRBD2 aligns across 11 bases. Germline values: CDR1 SEHNR, CDR2 FQNEAQ (reference sequence). This CDR3 comprises 13 residues. The J segment lost 3 bases and the V segment lost 8 bases, leaving 3 bases of the junction unmatched. CDR3 in DNA: TGTGCCAGCTCTACTAGCGGGGGCTACGAGCAGTACTTC. Translation: CASSTSGGYEQYF.

The chain recombines TRBV7-2 with TRBJ2-7; D perhaps matches TRBD1 (5 bases). Germline V gene sequence: CDR1 SGHTA, CDR2 FQGNSA. The germline V and J ends were trimmed by 1 base and 0 bases, with 7 bases remaining between them. CDR3 size: 14 residues. CDR3 region: CASSLDRISYEQYF. The DNA for the CDR3 is TGTGCCAGCAGCTTAGACAGGATCTCCTACGAGCAGTACTTC. Variable domain in full (rest from reference TRBV7-2 and TRBJ2-7): GAGVSQSPSNKVTEKGKDVELRCDPISGHTALYWYRQSLGQGLEFLIYFQGNSAPDKSGLPSDRFSAERTGGSVSTLTIQRTQQEDSAVYLCASSLDRISYEQYFGPGTRLTVT.

The chain is built from TRBV7-2 and TRBJ2-3; 10 bases line up with TRBD2. V was pared by 5 bases and J by 6 bases, with 5 bases of the junction left unmatched. This CDR3 spans 14 amino acids. CDR1 is SGHTA, CDR2 FQGNSA, per germline. CDR3 bases: TGTGCCAGCAGCCCCGGACTAGCGGCCGATACGCAGTATTTT. Encoded protein: CASSPGLAADTQYF.

The rearrangement links TRBV20-1 to TRBJ1-2; D is ambiguous. The V end lost 1 base, the J end lost 7 bases, and 10 bases lay between the germline ends. Germline CDR1 is DFQATT and CDR2 is SNEGSKA (reference sequence). The CDR3 totals 12 residues. This CDR3 is CSARVSSAGYTF. CDR3 coding DNA: TGCAGTGCTAGAGTATCCTCGGCTGGCTACACCTTC.

This chain links TRBV10-3 with TRBJ2-7, with 9 bases that match TRBD1. The V segment lost 6 bases and the J segment 1 base; nucleotides outside the gene matches: 4. Germline V CDR1 and CDR2: ENHRY, SYGVKD. The CDR3 is 14 residues long. CDR3 coding DNA: TGTGCCATCAGGGGACAGGGCGCTTCCTACGAGCAGTACTTC. This sequence encodes CAIRGQGASYEQYF.

This chain connects TRBV29-1 to TRBJ2-1; 13 bases are shared with TRBD2. The J segment lost 9 bases and the V segment lost 6 bases, leaving 11 bases of the junction unmatched. The CDR3 runs to 15 residues. The germline V gene encodes CDR1 SQVTM and CDR2 ANQGSEA. Written as DNA, the CDR3 is TGCAGCGTGGGGACTAGCGGGACCCTGCTGGTTGAGCAGTTCTTC. It encodes CSVGTSGTLLVEQFF.